This T cell receptor beta chain was identified in a study of identical twins. Findings and limits, study-wide: The more abundant beta clonotypes in cord blood had fewer insertions, and memory repertoires did not show this.

Ten or more counts support this clonotype. The target antigen is unknown. Everyone who donated was a healthy Caucasian. Unmatched junction bases numbered 6, after V lost 5 bases and J lost 3 bases. Germline CDR1 reads SEHNR; CDR2 reads FQNEAQ (reference sequence). This CDR3 region has 17 residues. A universal primer site was added by template switching, and unique molecular identifiers were carried by the cDNA. TCRdb analysed the 5' RACE reads with MiXCR anew, one entry per CDR3 protein. Of around 680,000 distinct CDR3 sequences in the sample, 8.6% were seen once. The same sample was also used in a study of yellow fever vaccine responses in identical twins. This second report adds: Twins showed a vaccine T cell response that reportedly seemed partly convergent, partly personalized.

Sequences were obtained from PBMCs. The V gene is TRBV7-9, the J gene TRBJ2-4, with 14 nucleotides matching TRBD2. This TCR was recovered from a woman between 18 and 29 years old in good health. In nucleotides, the CDR3 is TGTGCCAGCAGCGTCCCCGGACTAGCGGGGGGCAAAAACATTCAGTACTTC. It yields the protein CASSVPGLAGGKNIQYF.